The present T cell receptor (beta chain) was sequenced within a study of T cell repertoires in cytomegalovirus infection. About the study: Indications of both CMV infection and matching HLA type were provided by public TCR beta signatures.

A note on this clonotype: Its antigen is as yet unknown.

The CDR3 has 14 amino acids. The V segment lost 9 bases and the J segment 2 bases; nucleotides outside the gene matches: 6. CDR1 is LNHDA, CDR2 SQIVND, per germline (reference sequence). In TCRdb, the reads were re-called with MiXCR into one record per CDR3 protein. The sample has roughly 990,000 distinct CDR3 sequences, approximately 30% seen once. Study-level results: Based on cumulative public TCR beta family frequency, carriers of CMV plus the relevant HLA were identified. HLA-C-restricted, CMV-specific TCR beta clonotypes were dominant ex vivo.

Source: cultured CD8+ T cells from PBMCs, taken from culture after CMV antigen stimulation. This chain links TRBV19 with TRBJ2-2, with 7 bases lining up with TRBD1. This TCR was recovered from a human donor in good health (CMV status not recorded). Some clones in this sample may be carry-over from other donors' samples. The CDR3 protein is CASNRGTNTGELFF. Written as DNA, the CDR3 is TGTGCCAGCAACAGGGGTACCAACACCGGGGAGCTGTTTTTT.